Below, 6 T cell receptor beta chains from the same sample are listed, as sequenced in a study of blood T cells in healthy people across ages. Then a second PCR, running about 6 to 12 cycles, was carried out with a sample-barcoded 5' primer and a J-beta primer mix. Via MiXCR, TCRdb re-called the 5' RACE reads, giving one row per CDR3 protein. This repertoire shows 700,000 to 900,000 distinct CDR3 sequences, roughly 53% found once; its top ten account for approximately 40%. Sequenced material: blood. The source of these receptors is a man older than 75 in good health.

This CDR3 reads CSARGTGAHYGYTF. The CDR3 DNA reads TGCAGTGCTAGAGGAACAGGGGCCCACTATGGCTACACCTTC. The V gene is TRBV20-1, the J gene TRBJ1-2; TRBD1 aligns across 7 bases. The germline gives CDR1 DFQATT, CDR2 SNEGSKA (reference sequence). The ends lost 1 base at V and 3 bases at J; junction bases unmatched: 5. This CDR3 region has 14 residues.

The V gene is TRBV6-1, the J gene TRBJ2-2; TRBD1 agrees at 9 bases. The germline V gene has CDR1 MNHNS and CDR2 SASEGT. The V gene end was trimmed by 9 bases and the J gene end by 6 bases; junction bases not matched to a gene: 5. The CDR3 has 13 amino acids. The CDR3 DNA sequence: TGTGCCAGTCCGGGACAGGGTGCCGGGGAGCTGTTTTTT. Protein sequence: CASPGQGAGELFF.

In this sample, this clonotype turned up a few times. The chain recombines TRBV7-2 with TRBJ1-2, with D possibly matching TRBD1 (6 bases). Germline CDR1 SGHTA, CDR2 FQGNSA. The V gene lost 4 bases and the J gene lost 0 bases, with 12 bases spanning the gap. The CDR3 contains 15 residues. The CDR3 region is CASSSRTASNYGYTF. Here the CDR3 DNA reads TGTGCCAGCAGCTCCCGGACAGCCTCTAACTATGGCTACACCTTC. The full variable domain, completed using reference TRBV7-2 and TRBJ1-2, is GAGVSQSPSNKVTEKGKDVELRCDPISGHTALYWYRQSLGQGLEFLIYFQGNSAPDKSGLPSDRFSAERTGGSVSTLTIQRTQQEDSAVYLCASSSRTASNYGYTFGSGTRLTVV.

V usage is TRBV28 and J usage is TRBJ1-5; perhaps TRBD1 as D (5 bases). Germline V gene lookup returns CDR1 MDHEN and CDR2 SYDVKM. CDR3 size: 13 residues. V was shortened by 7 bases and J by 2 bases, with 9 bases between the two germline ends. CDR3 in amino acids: CASMLGGNQPQHF. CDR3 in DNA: TGTGCCAGCATGTTGGGGGGCAATCAGCCCCAGCATTTT.

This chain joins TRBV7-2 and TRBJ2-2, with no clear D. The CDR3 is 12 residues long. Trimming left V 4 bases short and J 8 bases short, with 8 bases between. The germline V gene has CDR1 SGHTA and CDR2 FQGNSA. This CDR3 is CASSSNGGELFF. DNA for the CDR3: TGTGCCAGCAGCTCAAACGGGGGGGAGCTGTTTTTT.

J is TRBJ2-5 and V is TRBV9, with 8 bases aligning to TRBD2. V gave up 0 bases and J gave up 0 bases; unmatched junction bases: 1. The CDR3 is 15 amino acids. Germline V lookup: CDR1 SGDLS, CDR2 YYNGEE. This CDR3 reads CASSVGREDQETQYF. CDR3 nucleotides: TGTGCCAGCAGCGTAGGGCGGGAGGACCAAGAGACCCAGTACTTC. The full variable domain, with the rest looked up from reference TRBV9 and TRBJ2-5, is DSGVTQTPKHLITATGQRVTLRCSPRSGDLSVYWYQQSLDQGLQFLIQYYNGEERAKGNILERFSAQQFPDLHSELNLSSLELGDSALYFCASSVGREDQETQYFGPGTRLLVL.